A selection of T cell receptor beta chains follows, all from one sample in a study of shared clonotypes between healthy human individuals. Clones were read by immunoSEQ multiplex PCR, and TCRdb kept only the in-frame ones, dropping some. The sample includes about 2 million clones, around 96% of them seen just once. The sample consisted of naive CD8+ T cells sorted from blood. These receptors were taken from a man between 18 and 35 years old in good health. The CDR3 runs from the conserved cysteine through the conserved F or W. Each record gives: clone size, V gene, J gene, CDR3 protein. Expanded clones are given a class, and other clones once, few, many or no size at all.

>NA|TRBV6-5|TRBJ2-1
CASSPYDRGYNEQFF
>NA|TRBV5-1|TRBJ2-2
CASSLDPLNTGELFF
>once|TRBV19|TRBJ1-1
CASSIMGGGTEAFF
>NA|TRBV7-8|TRBJ2-3
CASSPPGTDTQYF
>NA|TRBV5-4|TRBJ2-5
CASSFWSGSETQYF
>once|TRBV10-3|TRBJ2-7
CAISRAAGGPGEQYF
>NA|TRBV9|TRBJ2-7
CASSVDRASGTHEQYF
>once|TRBV28|TRBJ2-5
CASSLSGETQYF
>NA|TRBV7-6|TRBJ2-5
CASSLLGAGTQYF
>NA|TRBV27|TRBJ1-1
CASSERGGPTEAFF
>NA|TRBV7-9|TRBJ2-6
CASSLASSGANVLTF
>few|TRBV29-1|TRBJ1-1
CSVEGTGWTEAFF
>once|TRBV6-1|TRBJ2-7
CASSDSQAWVEQYF
>NA|TRBV4-2|TRBJ2-5
CASSQYSQAAETQYF
>NA|TRBV27|TRBJ2-2
CASSLVGTSGPGELFF
>NA|TRBV21-1|TRBJ2-7
CASSKNAPGQTYEQYF
>NA|TRBV4-1|TRBJ2-2
CASSQVDRGENGELFF
>NA|TRBV7-9|TRBJ2-2
CASSTDTGYTGELFF
>once|TRBV9|TRBJ1-1
CASSVAVETEAFF
>NA|TRBV11-1|TRBJ2-2
CASSIRTGYITGELFF
>NA|TRBV7-9|TRBJ2-1
CASSLRVSGREDEQFF
>NA|TRBV28|TRBJ2-5
CASSFHESYAGGWLETQYF
>NA|TRBV6-5|TRBJ1-2
CASSSASSGGDGYTF
>NA|TRBV27|TRBJ2-7
CASTPTGGLGEQYF
>NA|TRBV4-3|TRBJ2-2
CASSQDHAGLAATGELFF
>NA|TRBV28|TRBJ2-7
CASSSGAGEQYF
>NA|TRBV11-3|TRBJ2-2
CASSSSGIGAWNTGELFF
>NA|TRBV7-9|TRBJ2-5
CASSPPGVDQETQYF
>NA|TRBV6-5|TRBJ2-2
CASRGQPTGELFF
>NA|TRBV5-6|TRBJ2-1
CASSLRLNEQFF
>NA|TRBV4-1|TRBJ2-7
CASSQRTDSSYEQYF
>once|TRBV4-1|TRBJ2-7
CASSQDGAGGYEQYF
>few|TRBV27|TRBJ2-7
CASSFGGGPGEQYF
>NA|TRBV10-1|TRBJ2-7
CASSESAGVDHEQYF
>NA|TRBV7-9|TRBJ1-1
CASYRGSITEAFF
>NA|TRBV19|TRBJ2-7
CASSQLAGPLYEQYF
>once|TRBV5-6|TRBJ2-3
CASSLTRTDTQYF
>NA|TRBV19|TRBJ2-7
CASSIGSGADEQYF
>NA|TRBV13|TRBJ1-2
CASNLQADGYTF
>NA|TRBV13|TRBJ1-2
CASIPTGGLNYGYTF
>NA|TRBV5-1|TRBJ1-4
CASSPDRDGEKLFF
>NA|TRBV27|TRBJ1-2
CASSSDRGLGVYGYTF
>NA|TRBV27|TRBJ2-7
CASKIWGGSYEQYF
>once|TRBV27|TRBJ2-5
CASSQFGLQETQYF
>NA|TRBV7-9|TRBJ2-1
CASSDTGYEQFF
>once|TRBV29-1|TRBJ1-2
CSIEGQVEGGYTF
>NA|TRBV19|TRBJ1-1
CAVGDRVDTEAFF
>NA|TRBV19|TRBJ1-1
CASRGQGESPYTEAFF
>NA|TRBV27|TRBJ2-7
CASSLASGGNEQYF
>NA|TRBV11-2|TRBJ1-2
CASSLSVDGYGYTF
>NA|TRBV7-9|TRBJ2-2
CAIQDGSRELFF
>NA|TRBV6-1|TRBJ1-5
CASSEGLGLGNQPQHF
>NA|TRBV6-5|TRBJ2-7
CASSSPTDYEQYF
>NA|TRBV9|TRBJ2-1
CASSAGLAGGPDNEQFF